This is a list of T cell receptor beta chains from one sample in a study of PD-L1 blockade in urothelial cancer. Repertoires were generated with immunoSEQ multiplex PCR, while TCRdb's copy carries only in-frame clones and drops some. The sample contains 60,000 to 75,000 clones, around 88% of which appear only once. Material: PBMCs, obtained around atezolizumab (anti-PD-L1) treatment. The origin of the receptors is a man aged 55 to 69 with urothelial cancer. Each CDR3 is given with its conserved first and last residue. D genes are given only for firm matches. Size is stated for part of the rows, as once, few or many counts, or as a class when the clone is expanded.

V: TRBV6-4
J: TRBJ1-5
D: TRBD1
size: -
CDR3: CASSPGTGKIYSNQPQHF
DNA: TGTGCCAGCAGCCCCGGGACAGGAAAAATTTATAGCAATCAGCCCCAGCATTTT

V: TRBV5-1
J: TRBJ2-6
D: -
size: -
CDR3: CASTPGRGIDSGANVLTF
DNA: TGCGCCAGCACCCCAGGCAGGGGTATCGACTCTGGGGCCAACGTCCTGACTTTC

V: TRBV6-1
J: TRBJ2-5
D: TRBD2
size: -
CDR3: CATKGTSGETQYF
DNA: TGTGCCACCAAAGGGACTAGCGGTGAGACCCAGTACTTC

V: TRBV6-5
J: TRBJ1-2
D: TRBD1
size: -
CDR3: CASRTNRGLNYGYTF
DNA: TGTGCCAGCAGAACAAACAGGGGATTGAACTATGGCTACACCTTC

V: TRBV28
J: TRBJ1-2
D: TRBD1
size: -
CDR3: CASAGDRGRGYTF
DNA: TGTGCCAGCGCAGGCGACAGGGGGCGAGGCTACACCTTC

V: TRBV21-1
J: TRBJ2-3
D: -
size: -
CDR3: CASSKFYLGQGAESGTDTQYF
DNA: TGTGCCAGCAGCAAGTTCTACTTGGGACAGGGCGCTGAGAGCGGCACAGATACGCAGTATTTT

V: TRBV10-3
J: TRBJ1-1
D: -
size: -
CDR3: CAISDRGRNTEAFF
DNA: TGTGCCATCAGTGACAGGGGCCGGAACACTGAAGCTTTCTTT

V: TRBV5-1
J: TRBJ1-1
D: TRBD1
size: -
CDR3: CASSGDRGLNTEAFF
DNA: TGCGCCAGCAGCGGGGACAGGGGGCTGAACACTGAAGCTTTCTTT

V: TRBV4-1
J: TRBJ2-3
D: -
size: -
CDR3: CASSLPRDPHHTDTQYF
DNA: TGCGCCAGCAGCCTCCCTCGGGATCCTCACCACACAGATACGCAGTATTTT

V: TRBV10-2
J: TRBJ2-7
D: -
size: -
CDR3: CASARLEAYEQYF
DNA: TGCGCCAGCGCCCGGTTAGAGGCCTACGAGCAGTACTTC

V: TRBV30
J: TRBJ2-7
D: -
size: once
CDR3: CAWSFRAYEQYF
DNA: TGTGCCTGGAGTTTCAGGGCCTACGAGCAGTACTTC

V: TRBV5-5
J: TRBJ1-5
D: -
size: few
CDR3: CASSLRQSHQPQHF
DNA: TGTGCCAGCAGCTTGCGACAGTCTCATCAGCCCCAGCATTTT

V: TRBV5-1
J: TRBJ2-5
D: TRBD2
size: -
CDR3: CASSPGPLRGGLETQYF
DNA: TGCGCCAGCAGCCCTGGCCCCCTCCGGGGGGGCTTAGAGACCCAGTACTTC

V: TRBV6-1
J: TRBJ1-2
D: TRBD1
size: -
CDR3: CASSPGQGAFGYTF
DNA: TGTGCCAGCAGCCCGGGACAGGGTGCTTTTGGCTACACCTTC

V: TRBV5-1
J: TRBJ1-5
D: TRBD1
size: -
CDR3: CASRRGTGAHQPQHF
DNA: TGCGCCAGCAGAAGAGGTACAGGGGCTCATCAGCCCCAGCATTTT

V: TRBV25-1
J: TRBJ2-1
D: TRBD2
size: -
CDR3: CASSSVSGGDNEQFF
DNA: TGTGCCAGCAGCAGTGTTAGCGGGGGGGACAATGAGCAGTTCTTC

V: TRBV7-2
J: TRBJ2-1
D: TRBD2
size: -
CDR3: CASILGDRGGAQEQFF
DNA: TGTGCCAGCATCCTAGGGGATCGCGGGGGGGCTCAGGAGCAGTTCTTC

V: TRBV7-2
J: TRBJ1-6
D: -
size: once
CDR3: CASSLGYRSYNSPLHF
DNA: TGTGCCAGCAGCTTAGGGTATCGGTCCTATAATTCACCCCTCCACTTT

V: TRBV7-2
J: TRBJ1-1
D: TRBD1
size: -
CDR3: CASSWGTGVNTEAFF
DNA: TGTGCCAGCAGCTGGGGGACAGGGGTGAACACTGAAGCTTTCTTT

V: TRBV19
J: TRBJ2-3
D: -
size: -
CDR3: CASSSFIADTQYF
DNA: TGTGCCAGTAGCAGTTTCATCGCAGATACGCAGTATTTT

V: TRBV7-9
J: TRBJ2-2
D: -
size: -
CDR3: CASSLETGVTGELFF
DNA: TGTGCCAGCAGCTTAGAAACAGGCGTCACCGGGGAGCTGTTTTTT

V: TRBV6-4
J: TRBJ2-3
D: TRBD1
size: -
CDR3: CASSDSAGTGADTQYF
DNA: TGTGCCAGCAGTGACTCCGCCGGGACAGGGGCAGATACGCAGTATTTT

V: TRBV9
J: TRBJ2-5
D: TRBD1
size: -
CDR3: CASSPREGQWAGTQYF
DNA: TGTGCCAGCAGCCCGAGAGAGGGACAGTGGGCCGGGACCCAGTACTTC

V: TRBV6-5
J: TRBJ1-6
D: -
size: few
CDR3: CASSMLGFSPLHF
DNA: TGTGCCAGCAGTATGCTCGGGTTTTCACCCCTCCACTTT

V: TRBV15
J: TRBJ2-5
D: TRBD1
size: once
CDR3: CATSRRGQEETQYF
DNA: TGTGCCACCAGCAGACGTGGACAGGAAGAGACCCAGTACTTC

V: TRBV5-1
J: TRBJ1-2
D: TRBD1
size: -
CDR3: CASSLGRGRGYGYTF
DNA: TGCGCCAGCAGCTTGGGCAGGGGGCGCGGTTATGGCTACACCTTC

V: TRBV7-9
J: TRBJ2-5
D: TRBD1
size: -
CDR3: CASSLQTGGAETQYF
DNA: TGTGCCAGCAGCCTACAAACAGGGGGCGCGGAGACCCAGTACTTC

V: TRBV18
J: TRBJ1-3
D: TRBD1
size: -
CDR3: CASSPVDRGPGNTIYF
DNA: TGTGCCAGCTCACCAGTTGACAGGGGGCCTGGAAACACCATATATTTT

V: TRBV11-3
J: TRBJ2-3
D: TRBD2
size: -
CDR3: CASSPGTSGDTDTQYF
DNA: TGTGCCAGCAGCCCTGGGACTAGCGGGGACACAGATACGCAGTATTTT

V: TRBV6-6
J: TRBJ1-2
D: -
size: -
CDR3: CASSGGSRRNYGYTF
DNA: TGTGCCAGCAGTGGAGGGTCGAGGAGAAACTATGGCTACACCTTC

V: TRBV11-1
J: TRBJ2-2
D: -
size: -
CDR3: CASSSYNRDTGELFF
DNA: TGTGCCAGCAGCTCTTACAACAGAGACACCGGGGAGCTGTTTTTT

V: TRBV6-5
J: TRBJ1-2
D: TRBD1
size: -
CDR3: CASSYSRQGNGYTF
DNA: TGTGCCAGCAGTTACTCGAGACAGGGGAATGGCTACACCTTC

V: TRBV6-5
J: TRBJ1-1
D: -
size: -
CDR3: CASSGPGLEAFF
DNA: TGTGCCAGCAGCGGGCCGGGGTTGGAAGCTTTCTTT

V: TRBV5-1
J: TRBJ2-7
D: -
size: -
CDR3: CASSFIRAGSHYEQYF
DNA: TGCGCCAGCAGCTTTATTCGTGCGGGGAGCCACTACGAGCAGTACTTC

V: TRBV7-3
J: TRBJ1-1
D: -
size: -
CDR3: CASSLTGGSNTEAFF
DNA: TGTGCCAGCAGCTTAACGGGGGGGTCGAACACTGAAGCTTTCTTT

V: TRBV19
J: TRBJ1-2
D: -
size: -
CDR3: CASSIRTDYNYGYTF
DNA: TGTGCCAGTAGTATAAGGACAGATTATAACTATGGCTACACCTTC

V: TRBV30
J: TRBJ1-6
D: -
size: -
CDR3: CAWKDTSSPLHF
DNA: TGTGCCTGGAAGGACACTTCCTCACCCCTCCACTTT

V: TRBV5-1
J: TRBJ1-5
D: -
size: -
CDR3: CASSPEGGFSNQPQHF
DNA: TGCGCCAGCAGCCCGGAGGGCGGGTTCAGCAATCAGCCCCAGCATTTT

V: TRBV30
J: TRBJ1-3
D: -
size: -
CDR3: CAWTGSGNTIYF
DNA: TGTGCCTGGACGGGCTCTGGAAACACCATATATTTT

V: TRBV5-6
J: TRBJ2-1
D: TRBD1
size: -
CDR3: CASSLTGGLYNEQFF
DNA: TGTGCCAGCAGCCTCACAGGGGGCCTATACAATGAGCAGTTCTTC

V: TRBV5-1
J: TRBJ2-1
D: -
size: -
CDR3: CASNRRLEQFF
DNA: TGTGCCAGCAATCGGAGGCTTGAGCAGTTCTTC

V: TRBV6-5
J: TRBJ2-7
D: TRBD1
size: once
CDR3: CASSSPGGAHYEQYF
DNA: TGTGCCAGCAGCTCCCCAGGGGGCGCCCACTACGAGCAGTACTTC

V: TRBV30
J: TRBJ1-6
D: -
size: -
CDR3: CAYRSSYNSPLHF
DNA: TGTGCATACAGGAGCTCCTATAATTCACCCCTCCACTTT

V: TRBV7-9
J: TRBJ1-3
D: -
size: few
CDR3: CASSFIEAGNTIYF
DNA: TGTGCCAGCAGCTTCATAGAGGCTGGAAACACCATATATTTT

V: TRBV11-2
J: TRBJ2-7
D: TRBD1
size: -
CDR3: CASSPPRGTVPMGEQYF
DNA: TGTGCCAGCAGCCCACCGAGAGGGACAGTTCCGATGGGGGAGCAGTACTTC

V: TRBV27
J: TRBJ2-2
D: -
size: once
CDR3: CASSLQGNTGELFF
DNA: TGTGCCAGCAGTTTACAGGGTAACACCGGGGAGCTGTTTTTT

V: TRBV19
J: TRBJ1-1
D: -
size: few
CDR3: CASSPFKEDTEAFF
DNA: TGTGCCAGTAGCCCCTTTAAGGAGGACACTGAAGCTTTCTTT

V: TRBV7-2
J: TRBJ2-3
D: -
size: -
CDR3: CASSLGGSGGTDTQYF
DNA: TGTGCCAGCAGCTTAGGCGGGTCGGGGGGCACAGATACGCAGTATTTT

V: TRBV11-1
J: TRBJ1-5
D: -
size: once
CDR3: CASSLGPGGNQPQHF
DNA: TGTGCCAGCAGCTTAGGGCCGGGTGGCAATCAGCCCCAGCATTTT

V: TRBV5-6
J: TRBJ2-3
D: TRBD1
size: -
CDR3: CASSFGTGITDTQYF
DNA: TGTGCCAGCAGCTTCGGGACAGGGATCACAGATACGCAGTATTTT

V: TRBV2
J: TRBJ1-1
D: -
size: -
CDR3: CASRAGVWNTEAFF
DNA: TGTGCCAGCAGGGCAGGGGTGTGGAACACTGAAGCTTTCTTT

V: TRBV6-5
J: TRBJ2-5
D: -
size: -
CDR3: CASSRAGRAQYF
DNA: TGTGCCAGCAGTAGGGCCGGGCGGGCCCAGTACTTC

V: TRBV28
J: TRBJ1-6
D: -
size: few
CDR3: CASSLFPGFTYNSPLHF
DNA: TGTGCCAGCAGTTTATTCCCGGGTTTCACCTATAATTCACCCCTCCACTTT